Listed below are T cell receptor beta chains from one sample, sequenced in a study of chemoradiotherapy in HPV16-positive cancers. Sequencing was performed with immunoSEQ multiplex PCR; in TCRdb, only in-frame clones are kept and a portion is missing. The sample records fewer than 3,500 clones, 77% being singletons. Sequences were derived from tumor tissue, sampled from a patient who underwent chemoradiotherapy. The source of these receptors is a human donor with HPV-associated anogenital cancer. Both conserved end residues are part of each CDR3. D genes are given only for firm matches. Only some rows state a clone size, as once, few, many or a class for expanded clones.

d_call clone_size j_call v_call cdr3_aa cdr3_nt
. . TRBJ1-2 TRBV30 CAWGRGSGYTF TGTGCCTGGGGGAGGGGTAGCGGCTACACCTTC
TRBD2 . TRBJ2-1 TRBV4-3 CASSQGGPGYEQFF TGCGCCAGCAGCCAGGGAGGGCCGGGGTATGAGCAGTTCTTC
TRBD1 . TRBJ1-1 TRBV6-1 CASSSKQGANHEAFF TGTGCCAGCAGTTCTAAACAGGGGGCCAACCACGAAGCTTTCTTT
. . TRBJ2-2 TRBV7-2 CASSLGYPLELFF TGTGCCAGCAGCTTAGGGTATCCGCTGGAGCTGTTTTTT
. . TRBJ1-1 TRBV27 CASSYRGSTEAFF TGTGCCAGCAGTTACAGAGGCTCCACTGAAGCTTTCTTT
TRBD2 few TRBJ2-7 TRBV6-1 CASSETGGTYEQYF TGTGCCAGCAGTGAAACGGGAGGAACCTACGAGCAGTACTTC
TRBD2 . TRBJ2-3 TRBV19 CATHSGRVGTDTQYF TGTGCCACCCATAGCGGGAGGGTGGGCACAGATACGCAGTATTTT
TRBD2 . TRBJ2-7 TRBV27 CASSTGLVSGEQYF TGTGCCAGCAGTACGGGACTAGTGAGTGGCGAGCAGTACTTC
. few TRBJ2-1 TRBV18 CASRQDSNEQFF TGTGCCAGCCGACAGGATAGCAATGAGCAGTTCTTC
TRBD1 . TRBJ2-1 TRBV7-3 CASSSNGDRASSEQFF TGTGCCAGCAGCTCAAATGGGGACAGGGCTTCAAGTGAGCAGTTCTTC
TRBD2 . TRBJ2-1 TRBV6-1 CASLLAGGRDEQFF TGTGCCAGCCTCCTAGCGGGAGGGCGCGATGAGCAGTTCTTC
TRBD2 . TRBJ2-3 TRBV7-6 CASSLRPGTRLAANTDTQYF TGTGCCAGCAGCCTCCGTCCCGGCACGCGACTAGCGGCTAACACAGATACGCAGTATTTT
. once TRBJ1-1 TRBV18 CASSPGPNTEAFF TGTGCCAGCTCGCCGGGACCGAACACTGAAGCTTTCTTT
TRBD2 . TRBJ2-5 TRBV28 CASSQNQGGKGETQYF TGTGCCAGCAGCCAAAACCAGGGAGGGAAGGGAGAGACCCAGTACTTC
TRBD1 . TRBJ1-2 TRBV6-5 CASSYWGGQGICTF TGTGCCAGCAGTTACTGGGGAGGACAGGGAATTTGCACCTTC
. . TRBJ2-5 TRBV28 CASSVPSTETQYF TGTGCCAGCAGCGTCCCGAGTACGGAGACCCAGTACTTC
. . TRBJ2-6 TRBV5-6 CASSLDAYSSGANVLTF TGTGCCAGCAGCTTGGACGCATACTCCTCTGGGGCCAACGTCCTGACTTTC
. . TRBJ2-7 TRBV28 CASSRNDRTYEQYF TGTGCCAGCAGTCGAAACGACAGAACCTACGAGCAGTACTTC
TRBD1 few TRBJ1-2 TRBV12-5 CASGSTGTVYGYTF TGTGCTAGTGGTTCCACCGGGACAGTCTATGGCTACACCTTC
. . TRBJ1-2 TRBV7-9 CASSPGLSGANYGYTF TGTGCCAGCAGCCCCGGCCTGTCCGGAGCTAACTATGGCTACACCTTC
TRBD1 . TRBJ2-5 TRBV29-1 CSVTGQGGETQYF TGCAGCGTAACAGGACAGGGAGGAGAGACCCAGTACTTC
. . TRBJ2-3 TRBV7-2 CASSPPTDTQYF TGTGCCAGCAGCCCCCCGACAGATACGCAGTATTTT
. . TRBJ2-2 TRBV11-2 CASRGGPADNTGELFF TGTGCCAGCAGGGGAGGACCCGCAGACAACACCGGGGAGCTGTTTTTT
TRBD1 once TRBJ2-7 TRBV28 CASSLLQGIYEQYF TGTGCCAGCAGTTTGTTACAGGGGATTTACGAGCAGTACTTC
. few TRBJ2-1 TRBV6-4 CASRLPNEQFF TGTGCCAGCAGACTCCCCAATGAGCAGTTCTTC
TRBD1 few TRBJ1-4 TRBV15 CATSSDRGFNEKLFF TGTGCCACCAGCAGCGACAGGGGCTTTAATGAAAAACTGTTTTTT
. . TRBJ1-4 TRBV6-4 CAILDSFNEKLFF TGTGCCATCCTCGACAGCTTTAATGAAAAACTGTTTTTT
TRBD1 . TRBJ2-2 TRBV6-5 CASSYSTGATGELFF TGTGCCAGCAGTTACTCGACAGGGGCGACCGGGGAGCTGTTTTTT
. . TRBJ1-4 TRBV6-5 CASTNGEKLFF TGTGCCAGCACGAATGGGGAAAAACTGTTTTTT
. . TRBJ2-1 TRBV28 CASRAGTFFNEQFF TGTGCCAGCAGGGCCGGGACTTTCTTCAATGAGCAGTTCTTC
. . TRBJ2-1 TRBV11-3 CASSQGTEQFF TGTGCCAGCAGTCAGGGGACTGAGCAGTTCTTC
. . TRBJ2-2 TRBV2 CASSGDGANTGELFF TGTGCCAGCAGTGGTGACGGGGCGAACACCGGGGAGCTGTTTTTT
. . TRBJ2-3 TRBV4-2 CASSHQDDTQYF TGTGCCAGCAGCCACCAGGACGATACGCAGTATTTT
TRBD1 . TRBJ1-2 TRBV14 CASSQQGAGGGYTF TGTGCCAGCAGTCAACAGGGGGCAGGAGGAGGCTACACCTTC
. . TRBJ1-5 TRBV18 CASSSGGPQNQPQHF TGTGCCAGCTCGTCCGGGGGCCCGCAGAATCAGCCCCAGCATTTT
TRBD1 few TRBJ2-3 TRBV19 CASSTTTGASDTQYF TGTGCCAGTAGTACTACGACAGGGGCTTCGGATACGCAGTATTTT
. . TRBJ2-5 TRBV18 CASSPGLSQETQYF TGTGCCAGCTCACCCGGACTAAGCCAAGAGACCCAGTACTTC
. few TRBJ2-2 TRBV7-2 CASSLDRDKANTGELFF TGTGCCAGCAGCTTAGACCGGGACAAAGCGAACACCGGGGAGCTGTTTTTT
. . TRBJ2-7 TRBV27 CASSFGWDISYEQYF TGTGCCAGCAGTTTTGGTTGGGACATATCCTACGAGCAGTACTTC
. . TRBJ2-7 TRBV6-1 CASSEDHGSFYEQYF TGTGCCAGCAGTGAAGACCACGGCAGTTTCTACGAGCAGTACTTC